The clone carrying this TCR beta chain has only one observation. These data belong to a study of blood T cell repertoires in COVID-19. As processed by the authors: Reference gene primer amplification in the assay estimated nucleated cell counts. TCRdb's table, derived via immunoSEQ multiplex PCR, lists solely in-frame clones and lacks some. V, J and clone size were drawn from that table, and D and trimming were deduced from the DNA. Of roughly 500,000 clones in the sample, 85% to 90% are singletons; the top ten hold over 1.5%. The source of this sequence is a woman aged 40 to 50 who had recovered from COVID-19. Sequencing was performed on PBMCs or T cells enriched from blood (not recorded which).

CDR3 sequence (DNA): TGTGCCAGCAGTGTAGCCTATAACACAGATACGCAGTATTTT. It is translated as CASSVAYNTDTQYF. The chain is built from TRBV6-4 and TRBJ2-3; D not certain. CDR1 is MRHNA, CDR2 SNTAGT, per germline. With 4 bases removed from V and 2 bases from J, the gap between germline ends came to 10 bases. This CDR3 has 14 amino acids.